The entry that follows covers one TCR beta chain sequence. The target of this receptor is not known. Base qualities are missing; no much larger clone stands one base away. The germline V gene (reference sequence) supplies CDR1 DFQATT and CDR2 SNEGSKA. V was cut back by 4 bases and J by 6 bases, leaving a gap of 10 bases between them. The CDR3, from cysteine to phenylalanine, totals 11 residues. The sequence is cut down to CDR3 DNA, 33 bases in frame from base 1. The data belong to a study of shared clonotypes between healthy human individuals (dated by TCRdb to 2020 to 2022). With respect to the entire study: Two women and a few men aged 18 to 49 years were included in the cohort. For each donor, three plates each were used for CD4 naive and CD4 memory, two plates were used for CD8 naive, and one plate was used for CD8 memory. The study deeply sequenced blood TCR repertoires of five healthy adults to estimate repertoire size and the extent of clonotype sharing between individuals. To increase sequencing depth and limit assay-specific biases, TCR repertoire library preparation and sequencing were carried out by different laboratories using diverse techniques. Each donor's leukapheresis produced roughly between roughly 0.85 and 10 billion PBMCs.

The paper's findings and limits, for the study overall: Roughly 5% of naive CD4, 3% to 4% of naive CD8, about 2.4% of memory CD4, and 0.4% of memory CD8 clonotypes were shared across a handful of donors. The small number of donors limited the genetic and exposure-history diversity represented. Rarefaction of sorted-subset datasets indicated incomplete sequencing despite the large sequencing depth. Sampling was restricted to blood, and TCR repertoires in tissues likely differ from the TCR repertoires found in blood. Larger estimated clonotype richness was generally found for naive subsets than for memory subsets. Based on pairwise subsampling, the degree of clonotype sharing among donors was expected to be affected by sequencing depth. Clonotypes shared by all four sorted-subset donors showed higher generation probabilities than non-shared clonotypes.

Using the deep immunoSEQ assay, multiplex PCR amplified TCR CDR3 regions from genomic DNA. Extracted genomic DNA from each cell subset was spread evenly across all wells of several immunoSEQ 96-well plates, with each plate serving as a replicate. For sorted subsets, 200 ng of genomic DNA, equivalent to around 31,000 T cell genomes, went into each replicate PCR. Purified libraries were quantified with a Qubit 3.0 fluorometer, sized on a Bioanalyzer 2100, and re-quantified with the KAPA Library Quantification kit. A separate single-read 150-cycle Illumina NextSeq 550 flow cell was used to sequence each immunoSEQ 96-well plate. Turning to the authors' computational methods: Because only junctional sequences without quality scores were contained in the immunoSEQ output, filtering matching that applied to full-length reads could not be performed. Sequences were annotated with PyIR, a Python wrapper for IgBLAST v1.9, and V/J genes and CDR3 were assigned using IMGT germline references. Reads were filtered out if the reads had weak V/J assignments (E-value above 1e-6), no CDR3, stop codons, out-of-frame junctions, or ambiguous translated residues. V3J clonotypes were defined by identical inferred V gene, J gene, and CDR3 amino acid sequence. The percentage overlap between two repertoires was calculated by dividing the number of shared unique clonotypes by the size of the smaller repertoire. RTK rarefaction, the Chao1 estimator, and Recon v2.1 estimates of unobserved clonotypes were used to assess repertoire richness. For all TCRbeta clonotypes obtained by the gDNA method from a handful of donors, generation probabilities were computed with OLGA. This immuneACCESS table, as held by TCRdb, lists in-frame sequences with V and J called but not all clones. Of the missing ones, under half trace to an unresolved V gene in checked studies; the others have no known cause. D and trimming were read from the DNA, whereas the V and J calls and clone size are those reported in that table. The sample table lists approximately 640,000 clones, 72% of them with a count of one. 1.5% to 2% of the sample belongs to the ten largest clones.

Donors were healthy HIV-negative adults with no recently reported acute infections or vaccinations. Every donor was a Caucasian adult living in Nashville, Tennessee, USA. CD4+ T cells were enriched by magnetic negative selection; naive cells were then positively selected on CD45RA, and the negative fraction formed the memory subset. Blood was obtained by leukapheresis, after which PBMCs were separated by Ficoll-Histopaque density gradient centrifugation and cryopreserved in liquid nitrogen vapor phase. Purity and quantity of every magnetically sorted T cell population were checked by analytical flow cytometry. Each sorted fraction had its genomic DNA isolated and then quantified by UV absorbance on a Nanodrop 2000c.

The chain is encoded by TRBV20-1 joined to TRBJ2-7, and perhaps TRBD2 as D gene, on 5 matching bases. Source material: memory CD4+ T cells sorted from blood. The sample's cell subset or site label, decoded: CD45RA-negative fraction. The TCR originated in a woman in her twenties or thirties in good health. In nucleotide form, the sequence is TGCAGTGCTAATCGGGAAGGCGAGCAGTACTTC. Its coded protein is CSANREGEQYF.